This is a list of T cell receptor beta chains from one sample in a study of blood T cells in healthy people across ages. TCRdb reanalysed the 5' RACE reads using MiXCR and keeps one entry per CDR3 protein. Among about 290,000 distinct CDR3 sequences listed, 25% to 30% were seen once. The sequencing sample was made of blood. These receptors came from a woman aged 65 to 85 in good health. Each CDR3 is given with its conserved first and last residue. The D gene is left open where the match is weak. Size is stated for part of the rows, as once, few or many counts, or as a class when the clone is expanded.

V	D	size	J	DNA	CDR3
TRBV12-3/TRBV12-4	.	few	TRBJ2-5	TGTGCCAGCAGTCCCACGAGGGGGACACAAGAGACCCTGTACTTC	CASSPTRGTQETLYF
TRBV28	TRBD2	.	TRBJ2-2	TGTGCCAGCAGTGCTGCGGGGGCGAACACCGGGGAGCTGTTTTTT	CASSAAGANTGELFF
TRBV29-1	.	.	TRBJ2-1	TGCAGCGTTGAAGAAGGCGGTATTGAGCAGTTCTTC	CSVEEGGIEQFF
TRBV4-1	.	.	TRBJ2-7	TGCGCCAGCAGCCAAGGTTACGGGGAAGACTCCTACGAGCAGTACTTC	CASSQGYGEDSYEQYF
TRBV4-1	TRBD2	.	TRBJ2-7	TGCGCCAGCACTCCCTCCGGGACTAGCATCTACGAGCAGTACTTC	CASTPSGTSIYEQYF
TRBV29-1	TRBD2	many	TRBJ2-5	TGCAGCGGGTTGACTAGCGGGAGTTTATGGACCCAGTACTTC	CSGLTSGSLWTQYF
TRBV12-3/TRBV12-4	TRBD1	few	TRBJ2-7	TGTGCCAGCAGTTCCCCAGGAGCAGGGGGCTTCGAGCAGTACTTC	CASSSPGAGGFEQYF
TRBV28	TRBD2	few	TRBJ2-1	TGTGCCAGCAGTCGGGACTATTGGTCCTACAATGAGCAGTTCTTC	CASSRDYWSYNEQFF
TRBV20-1	TRBD2	.	TRBJ2-7	TGCAGTGCTCCAGACCCCTCTAGCTCCGGGGGGGAGCAGTACTTC	CSAPDPSSSGGEQYF
TRBV6-6	.	once	TRBJ2-1	TGTGCCAGCGGCCAGGGGGAGCAGTTCTTC	CASGQGEQFF
TRBV20-1	TRBD1	.	TRBJ2-4	TGCAGTGCTAGAGGACAGGGAAAAAACATTCAGTACTTC	CSARGQGKNIQYF
TRBV4-2	TRBD2	few	TRBJ2-1	TGTGCCAGCAGCCGAGTACTAGCGGGAGGGCTCAATGAGCAGTTCTTC	CASSRVLAGGLNEQFF
TRBV27	.	.	TRBJ1-2	TGTGCCAGCAGTTTAGGGGCCGACTTCTATGGCTACACCTTC	CASSLGADFYGYTF
TRBV6-2/TRBV6-3	.	.	TRBJ1-1	TGTGCCAGCACCGAAATGCTTGGCCTTGAAGCTTTCTTT	CASTEMLGLEAFF
TRBV5-1	.	.	TRBJ1-5	TGCGCCAGCAGCTTGGGAGGGATGAGCAATCAGCCCCAGCATTTT	CASSLGGMSNQPQHF
TRBV4-3	TRBD1	few	TRBJ1-1	TGCGCCAGCAGCCAGTCCAGAGGACAGGTGAACACTGAAGCTTTCTTT	CASSQSRGQVNTEAFF
TRBV6-6	TRBD2	.	TRBJ2-1	TGTGCCAGCAGCCAAGTGAGCGGGAAGACCTACAATGAGCAGTTCTTC	CASSQVSGKTYNEQFF
TRBV7-6	TRBD2	few	TRBJ2-7	TGTGCCAGCAGCCCAGGACTAGTTTCCGAGCAGTACTTC	CASSPGLVSEQYF
TRBV20-1	TRBD2	few	TRBJ2-7	TGCAGTGCTAGGACTAGCGGGTCCTCTTCCTACGAGCAGTACTTC	CSARTSGSSSYEQYF
TRBV20-1	TRBD1	.	TRBJ2-1	TGCAGTGCTGGACAGGCCTACAATGAGCAGTTCTTC	CSAGQAYNEQFF
TRBV5-1	TRBD2	few	TRBJ2-1	TGCGCCAGCAGCTTGCAAGCGGGAGGGGGAAATGAGCAGTTCTTC	CASSLQAGGGNEQFF
TRBV12-3/TRBV12-4	.	.	TRBJ2-6	TGTGCCAGCGGTTCCTCGGGGCAGGCCAACGTCCTGACTTTC	CASGSSGQANVLTF
TRBV20-1	.	.	TRBJ2-5	TGCAGTGCTAGGTCGGAGATGTACCAAGAGACCCAGTACTTC	CSARSEMYQETQYF
TRBV12-3/TRBV12-4	TRBD1	.	TRBJ1-5	TGTGCCAGCAGTCCAGGGGGAGGACAGCCCCAGCATTTT	CASSPGGGQPQHF
TRBV4-2	.	many	TRBJ2-3	TGTGCCAGCAGCCAAGTGAGGGATACGCAGTATTTT	CASSQVRDTQYF
TRBV3-1	.	.	TRBJ2-1	TGTGCCAGCACCTTTTTTTTCGGGAGCGAGCAGTTCTTC	CASTFFFGSEQFF
TRBV3-1	.	few	TRBJ2-4	TGTGCCAGCAGTCCCCAGCAGGGAAGCATTCAGTACTTC	CASSPQQGSIQYF
TRBV27	.	few	TRBJ2-6	TGTGCCAGCCCACACTCGAGCTCTGGGGCCAACGTCCTGACTTTC	CASPHSSSGANVLTF
TRBV12-3/TRBV12-4	.	few	TRBJ2-3	TGTGCCAGCAGATTGATAGCTGACGGCACAGATACGCAGTATTTT	CASRLIADGTDTQYF
TRBV6-4	.	few	TRBJ2-4	TGTGCCAGCAGTGACCAGGCATCCAAAAACATTCAGTACTTC	CASSDQASKNIQYF
TRBV7-2	TRBD1	.	TRBJ2-6	TGTGCCAGCAGCTTTAGACAGGGGGCGCTTGGGGCCAACGTCCTGACTTTC	CASSFRQGALGANVLTF
TRBV12-3/TRBV12-4	.	.	TRBJ1-3	TGTGCCAGCAGTTCCGCCGGGAGCTCGAGGGGAAACACCATATATTTT	CASSSAGSSRGNTIYF
TRBV27	TRBD1	few	TRBJ1-6	TGTGCCAGCAGTTATGACGCAGGGGGCTTCCAACCCCTCCACTTT	CASSYDAGGFQPLHF
TRBV20-1	.	.	TRBJ2-3	TGCAGTGCTACGGGGGATACGCAGTATTTT	CSATGDTQYF
TRBV7-3	.	.	TRBJ2-1	TGTGCCGGCAGCGACAACTACAATGAGCAGTTCTTC	CAGSDNYNEQFF
TRBV28	.	.	TRBJ2-7	TGTGCCAGCAGTCCCTACCCCAGCTCCTACGAGCAGTACTTC	CASSPYPSSYEQYF
TRBV6-2/TRBV6-3	TRBD1	.	TRBJ1-1	TGTGCCAGCAGAAACAGGGGGCACACTGAAGCTTTCTTT	CASRNRGHTEAFF
TRBV7-2	TRBD2	.	TRBJ2-1	TGTGCCAGCAGTCTAACTAGCGGATTAGCAACGGGCAATGAGCAGTTCTTC	CASSLTSGLATGNEQFF
TRBV6-6	.	.	TRBJ2-3	TGTGCCAGCATAGAGGGGGGCACAGATACGCAGTATTTT	CASIEGGTDTQYF
TRBV7-2	TRBD2	.	TRBJ2-4	TGTGCCAGCGGACGGGAGGAGGCCAAAAACATTCAGTACTTC	CASGREEAKNIQYF
TRBV19	TRBD1	.	TRBJ1-2	TGTGCCAGTAGCAGGGACAGGTTATATGGCTACACCTTC	CASSRDRLYGYTF
TRBV28	.	.	TRBJ2-7	TGTGCCAGCAGTTTCCAGAGGAGGGCCTACGAGCAGTACTTC	CASSFQRRAYEQYF
TRBV7-9	.	.	TRBJ1-2	TGTGCCAGCAGCACCAGAGGAGGCGGCTACACCTTC	CASSTRGGGYTF
TRBV5-1	TRBD2	.	TRBJ2-5	TGCGCCAGCAGCTTTTCAGCGGGAGGTTTCGAGACCCAGTACTTC	CASSFSAGGFETQYF
TRBV7-2	.	.	TRBJ1-3	TGTGCCAGCACCCTCGATACGGGATATGTTGGAACTGGAAACACCATATATTTT	CASTLDTGYVGTGNTIYF
TRBV20-1	.	.	TRBJ2-1	TGCAGTCGGAAACTAGCCCCCAATGAGCAGTTCTTC	CSRKLAPNEQFF
TRBV7-3	.	.	TRBJ1-1	TGTGCCAGCAGCTTAACGGGGGGGCGGAACACTGAAGCTTTCTTT	CASSLTGGRNTEAFF
TRBV20-1	.	.	TRBJ1-5	TGCAGTGCTAGAGTGTCGGGGGGGCAGCCCCAGCATTTT	CSARVSGGQPQHF
TRBV5-1	TRBD2	few	TRBJ2-2	TGCGCCAGCAGCCCCCTTGCGAGCGGGAGGGGACCCGGGGAGCTGTTTTTT	CASSPLASGRGPGELFF
TRBV27	TRBD1	.	TRBJ2-7	TGTGCCAGCAGTTTACCGGGCAGGGGGTTCTACGAGCAGTACTTC	CASSLPGRGFYEQYF
TRBV6-4	.	.	TRBJ2-1	TGTGCCAGCAGTCCCCGGACTTCTCGCACCTACAATGAGCAGTTCTTC	CASSPRTSRTYNEQFF
TRBV20-1	.	few	TRBJ2-1	TGCAGTGCCGCTCCCCCAGCGGGTTACAATGAGCAGTTCTTC	CSAAPPAGYNEQFF
TRBV28	.	many	TRBJ2-4	TGTGCCAGCAGTCCACGGTCGGGCAGGAGGGTTTTCGACATTCAGTACTTC	CASSPRSGRRVFDIQYF
TRBV2	.	once	TRBJ1-5	TGTGCCAGCAGTGAAGGAGGGGTCGGCAATCAGCCCCAGCATTTT	CASSEGGVGNQPQHF